This T cell receptor (beta chain) was sequenced for a study of blood T cells in healthy people across ages. Study-wide findings and caveats: Total diversity from one million sequenced T cells was likely underestimated. Roughly linear declines in TCR beta diversity per million T cells occurred with age.

A minimum of 7 million PBMCs was isolated per sample. Remarks on this clonotype: Its cognate antigen is unknown.

Primed by a sample-barcoded 5' primer and a J-beta primer mix, a second PCR proceeded for roughly 6 to 12 cycles. Tags on each cDNA molecule came from a template-switch adaptor with 12 random nucleotides. TCRdb itself ran the 5' RACE reads through MiXCR, one entry per CDR3 protein. The table shows about 810,000 distinct CDR3 sequences, with roughly 34% occurring only once. The germline V gene encodes CDR1 DFQATT and CDR2 SNEGSKA (reference sequence). Deletions cut 0 bases from V and 2 bases from J, with 12 bases between. CDR3 length: 15 residues. This chain uses TRBV20-1 with TRBJ2-3, with D possibly TRBD1 on 5 matching bases. The TCR comes from a man in his late teens or twenties in good health. The sequenced sample consisted of blood. Here the CDR3 reads CSARDQGQYTDTQYF. For the CDR3, the DNA is TGCAGTGCTAGAGATCAGGGCCAGTACACAGATACGCAGTATTTT.